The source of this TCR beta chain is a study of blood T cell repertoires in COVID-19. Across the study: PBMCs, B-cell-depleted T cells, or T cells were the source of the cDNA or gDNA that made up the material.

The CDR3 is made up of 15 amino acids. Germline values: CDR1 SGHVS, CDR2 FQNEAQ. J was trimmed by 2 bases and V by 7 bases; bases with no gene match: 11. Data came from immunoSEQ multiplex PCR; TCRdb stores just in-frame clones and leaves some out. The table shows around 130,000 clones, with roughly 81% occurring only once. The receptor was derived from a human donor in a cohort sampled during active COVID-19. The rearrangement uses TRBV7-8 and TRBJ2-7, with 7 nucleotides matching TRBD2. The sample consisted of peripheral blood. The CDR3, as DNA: TGTGCCAGCACCACAAGCGGGACTGCCGCCTACGAGCAGTACTTC. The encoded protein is CASTTSGTAAYEQYF.